The 14 T cell receptor beta chains in this list originate from one sample, sequenced in a study of T-cell reconstitution after alpha-beta-depleted transplantation in children. Preparation of the TCRbeta library used unique molecular identifiers. TCRdb re-analysed the PCR reads in MiXCR, keeping a single row per CDR3 protein. The sample holds under 250,000 distinct CDR3 sequences, over 15% seen once. The source material was PBMCs, mostly from graft donor cells, sampled 360 days after TCRalphabeta/CD19-depleted stem cell transplant. The receptors shown here come from a male patient aged 2 to 10 who had a stem cell transplant for acute lymphoblastic leukemia, so the T cells may come from the graft donor.

The V and J genes are TRBV18 and TRBJ2-3; D is uncertain. CDR3 length equals 13 residues. The germline V gene has CDR1 KGHSH and CDR2 LQKENI. Trimming shortened V by 3 bases and J by 2 bases, and 6 bases separated the two germline ends. CDR3 nucleotides: TGTGCCAGCTCACCTCTGAACACAGATACGCAGTATTTT. Translated: CASSPLNTDTQYF.

This clonotype turned up a few times. The rearrangement joins TRBV7-2 to TRBJ2-7; 10 positions match TRBD1. Trimming cost V 4 bases and J 5 bases; bases outside gene matches: 8. Germline lookup yields CDR1 SGHTA and CDR2 FQGNSA. The CDR3 extends over 15 amino acids. CDR3 residues: CASSSSGTGVHEQYF. In nucleotides, the CDR3 is TGTGCCAGCAGCTCTTCTGGGACAGGGGTCCACGAGCAGTACTTC.

The chain has TRBV6-5 and TRBJ2-3; 9 positions agree with TRBD2. The V gene end was trimmed by 0 bases and the J gene end by 4 bases; junction bases not matched to a gene: 5. The germline V gene has CDR1 MNHEY and CDR2 SVGAGI. The CDR3 runs to 16 residues. CDR3 residues: CASSYSIAGGADTQYF. CDR3 DNA: TGTGCCAGCAGTTACTCGATCGCGGGAGGGGCAGATACGCAGTATTTT.

This chain links TRBV20-1 with TRBJ1-1, with a possible D match to TRBD1 (5 bases). Germline V lookup: CDR1 DFQATT, CDR2 SNEGSKA (reference sequence). The CDR3 loop spans 13 amino acids. Trimming pared 6 bases from V and 0 bases from J, leaving 11 bases between. CDR3 DNA sequence: TGCAGTGCCCGGGACCGGATGAACACTGAAGCTTTCTTT. Translation gives CSARDRMNTEAFF.

Remarks on this clonotype: This may be a read error, as it is one base from a much larger clone. The limits of the CDR3 on the DNA are not certain, so only TCRdb's listed CDR3 is given. The rearrangement joins TRBV5-1 to TRBJ2-6. Looked up from germline, CDR1 is SGHRS and CDR2 is YFSETQ. The CDR3 is made up of 16 amino acids, end residues included. The CDR3: CASSLAVGSGANVLIF.

In its sample, this clonotype was seen a few times. The chain is built from TRBV2 and TRBJ2-5; 9 nucleotides line up with TRBD2. Trimming cost V 6 bases and J 5 bases; bases outside gene matches: 7. Germline lookup yields CDR1 SNHLY and CDR2 FYNNEI. The CDR3 consists of 14 residues. The CDR3 reads CASRSREGVETQYF. As DNA, the CDR3 is TGTGCCAGCAGGTCGCGGGAGGGCGTTGAGACCCAGTACTTC. Complete variable domain (other parts from reference TRBV2 and TRBJ2-5): EPEVTQTPSHQVTQMGQEVILRCVPISNHLYFYWYRQILGQKVEFLVSFYNNEISEKSEIFDDQFSVERPDGSNFTLKIRSTKLEDSAMYFCASRSREGVETQYFGPGTRLLVL.

This clonotype was detected ten times or more. This chain uses TRBV12-3 or TRBV12-4 with TRBJ1-2, with D maybe TRBD1 (6 bases). V lost 10 bases and J 2 bases, leaving 20 bases between the germline ends. The CDR3 consists of 15 residues. The CDR3 region is CATRWRGAMNYGYTF. For the CDR3, the DNA is TGTGCCACCCGATGGAGGGGGGCTATGAACTATGGCTACACCTTC.

Details on this clonotype: Sequence at one end of the junction differs from germline and may be a read error. The J gene is TRBJ2-7, the V gene TRBV7-7; TRBD1 or TRBD2 may be the D gene (5 bases each). Germline CDR1 is SSHAT and CDR2 is FNYEAQ (reference sequence). The CDR3 totals 13 residues. The CDR3 bases are TGTGCTAGCAGCTTAGGGACGGCTTACGAGCAGTACTTC. Translating gives CASSLGTAYEQYF.

This rearrangement joins TRBV7-9 to TRBJ2-1; D is unclear. The CDR3 has 16 amino acids. V was clipped by 4 bases and J by 6 bases, with 19 bases between them. Germline V lookup: CDR1 SEHNR, CDR2 FQNEAQ (reference sequence). The CDR3 DNA reads TGTGCCAGCAGCTCCCCTTTGGGGTCCTCGCCCAATGAGCAGTTCTTC. It yields the protein CASSSPLGSSPNEQFF.

The chain has TRBV20-1 and TRBJ2-1; 9 bases match TRBD1. Germline lookup yields CDR1 DFQATT and CDR2 SNEGSKA (reference sequence). The junction had 6 bases not matched to a gene; V was cut back by 1 base and J by 5 bases. The length of the CDR3 is 15 residues. This chain's CDR3 is CSARGGQGSNNEQFF. The CDR3, as DNA: TGCAGTGCTAGAGGTGGACAGGGGAGCAACAATGAGCAGTTCTTC.

In its sample, this clonotype was seen a few times. V gene TRBV12-3 or TRBV12-4 combines with J gene TRBJ1-2, with D possibly matching TRBD1 (5 bases). V was cut by 1 base and J by 8 bases, with 14 bases left in between. The CDR3 covers 14 residues. The CDR3 sequence is CASSLGPSGGGYTF. In DNA, the CDR3 is TGTGCCAGCAGTTTAGGACCCAGTGGGGGAGGCTACACCTTC.

Only a few counts were recorded for this clonotype. The J gene is TRBJ2-2, the V gene TRBV7-9; no clear D. Germline V gene data show CDR1 as SEHNR and CDR2 as FQNEAQ (reference sequence). This CDR3 comprises 11 residues. Trimming shortened V by 9 bases and J by 6 bases, and 8 bases separated the two germline ends. The CDR3 is CASMKSGELFF. In DNA form, the CDR3 reads TGTGCCAGTATGAAATCCGGGGAGCTGTTTTTT.

The V gene is TRBV29-1, the J gene TRBJ2-3; D is uncertain. The CDR3 is 12 amino acids. The germline CDR1 and CDR2 sequences are SQVTM and ANQGSEA. The ends were cut back, 6 bases at V and 0 bases at J, with 7 bases in the middle. The CDR3 DNA sequence: TGCAGCGTAGACGAGAGCACAGATACGCAGTATTTT. Its translation is CSVDESTDTQYF.

The chain is built from TRBV29-1 and TRBJ1-1; D possibly corresponds to TRBD1 (5 bases). V lost 2 bases to trimming and J lost 5 bases, with 12 bases between them. CDR3 length: 13 residues. From germline, CDR1 is SQVTM and CDR2 ANQGSEA. CDR3 nucleotide sequence: TGCAGCGTTGAAAAACGGGGGGGAACTGAAGCTTTCTTT. Translated: CSVEKRGGTEAFF.